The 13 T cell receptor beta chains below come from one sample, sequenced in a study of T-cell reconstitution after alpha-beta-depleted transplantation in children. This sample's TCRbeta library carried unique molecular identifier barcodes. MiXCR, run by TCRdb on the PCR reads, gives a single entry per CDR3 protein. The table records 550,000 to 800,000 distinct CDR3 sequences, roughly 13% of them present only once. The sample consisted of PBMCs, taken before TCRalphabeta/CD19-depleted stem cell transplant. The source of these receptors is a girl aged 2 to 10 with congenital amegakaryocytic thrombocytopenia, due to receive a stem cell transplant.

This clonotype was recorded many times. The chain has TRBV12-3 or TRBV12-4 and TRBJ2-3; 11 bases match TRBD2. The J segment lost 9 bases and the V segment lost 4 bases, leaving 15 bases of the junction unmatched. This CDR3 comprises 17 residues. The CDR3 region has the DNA TGTGCCAGCAGTTACGGAGAAGGACTAGCGGGTGTAGAAACGCAGTATTTT. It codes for CASSYGEGLAGVETQYF.

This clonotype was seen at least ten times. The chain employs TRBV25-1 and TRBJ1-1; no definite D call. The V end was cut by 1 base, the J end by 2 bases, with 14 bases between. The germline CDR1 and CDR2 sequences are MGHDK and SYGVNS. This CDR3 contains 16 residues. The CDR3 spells CASSESGQSGNTEAFF. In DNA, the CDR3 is TGTGCCAGCAGTGAATCTGGGCAGTCCGGTAACACTGAAGCTTTCTTT.

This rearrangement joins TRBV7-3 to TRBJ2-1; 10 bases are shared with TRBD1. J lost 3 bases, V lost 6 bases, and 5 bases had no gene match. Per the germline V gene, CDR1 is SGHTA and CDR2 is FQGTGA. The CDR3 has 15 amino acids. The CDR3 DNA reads TGTGCCAGCAGTTATGACAGGGGGCACTACAATGAGCAGTTCTTC. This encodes CASSYDRGHYNEQFF.

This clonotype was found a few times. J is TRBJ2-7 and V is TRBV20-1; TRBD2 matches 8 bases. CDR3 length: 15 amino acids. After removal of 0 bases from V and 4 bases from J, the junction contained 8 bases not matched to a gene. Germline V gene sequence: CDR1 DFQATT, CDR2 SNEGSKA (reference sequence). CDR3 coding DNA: TGCAGTGCTAGAGACAGACTAGCGCACTATTACGAGCAGTACTTC. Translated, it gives CSARDRLAHYYEQYF.

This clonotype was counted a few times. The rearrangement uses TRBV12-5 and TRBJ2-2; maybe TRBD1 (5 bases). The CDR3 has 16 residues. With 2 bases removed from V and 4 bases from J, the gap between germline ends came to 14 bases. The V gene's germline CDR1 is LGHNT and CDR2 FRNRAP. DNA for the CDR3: TGTGCTAGTGGTTTGTCCCCGACAGTCGCCACCGGGGAGCTGTTTTTT. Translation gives CASGLSPTVATGELFF.

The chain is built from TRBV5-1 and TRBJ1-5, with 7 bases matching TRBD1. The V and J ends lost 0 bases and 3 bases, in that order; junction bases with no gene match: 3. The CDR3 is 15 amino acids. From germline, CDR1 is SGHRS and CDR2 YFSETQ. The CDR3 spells CASSLGDSYNQPQHF. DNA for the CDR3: TGCGCCAGCAGCTTGGGGGACAGCTACAATCAGCCCCAGCATTTT.

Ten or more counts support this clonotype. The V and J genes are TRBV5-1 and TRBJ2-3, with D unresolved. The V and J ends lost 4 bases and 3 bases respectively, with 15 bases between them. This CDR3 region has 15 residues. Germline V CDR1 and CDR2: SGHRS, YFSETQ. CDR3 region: CASSPATFQTDTQYF. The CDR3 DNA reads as TGCGCCAGCAGCCCGGCCACATTCCAAACAGATACGCAGTATTTT.

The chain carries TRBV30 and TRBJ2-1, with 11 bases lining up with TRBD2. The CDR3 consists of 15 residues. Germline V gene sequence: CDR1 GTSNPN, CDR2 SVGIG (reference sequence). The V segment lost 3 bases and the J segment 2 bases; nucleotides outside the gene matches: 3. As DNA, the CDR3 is TGTGCCTGGAGGGGACTAGCGGCAACCTACAATGAGCAGTTCTTC. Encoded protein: CAWRGLAATYNEQFF.

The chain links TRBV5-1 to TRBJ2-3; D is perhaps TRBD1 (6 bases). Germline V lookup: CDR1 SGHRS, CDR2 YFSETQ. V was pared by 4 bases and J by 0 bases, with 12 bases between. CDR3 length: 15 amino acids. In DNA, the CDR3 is TGCGCCAGCAGCCCGGGACACCGTAGCACAGATACGCAGTATTTT. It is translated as CASSPGHRSTDTQYF.

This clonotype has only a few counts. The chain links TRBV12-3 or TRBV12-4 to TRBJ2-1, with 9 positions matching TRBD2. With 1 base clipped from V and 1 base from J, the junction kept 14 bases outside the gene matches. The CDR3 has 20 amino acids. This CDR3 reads CASSLDFWREGGRSYNEQFF. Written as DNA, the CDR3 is TGTGCCAGCAGTTTAGATTTCTGGCGGGAGGGCGGTAGGTCCTACAATGAGCAGTTCTTC.

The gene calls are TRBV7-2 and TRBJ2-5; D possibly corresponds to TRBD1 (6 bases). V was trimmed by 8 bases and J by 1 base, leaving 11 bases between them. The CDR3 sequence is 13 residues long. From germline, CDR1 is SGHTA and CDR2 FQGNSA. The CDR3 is CASGQYAQETQYF. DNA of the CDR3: TGTGCCAGCGGACAGTACGCCCAAGAGACCCAGTACTTC.

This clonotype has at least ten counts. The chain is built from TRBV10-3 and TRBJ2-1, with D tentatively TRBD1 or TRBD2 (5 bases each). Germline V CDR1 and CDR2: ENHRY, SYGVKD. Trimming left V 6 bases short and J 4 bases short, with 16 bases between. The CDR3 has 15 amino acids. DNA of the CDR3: TGTGCCATCAGAATCCGGGACGCGGCGTACAATGAGCAGTTCTTC. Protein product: CAIRIRDAAYNEQFF.

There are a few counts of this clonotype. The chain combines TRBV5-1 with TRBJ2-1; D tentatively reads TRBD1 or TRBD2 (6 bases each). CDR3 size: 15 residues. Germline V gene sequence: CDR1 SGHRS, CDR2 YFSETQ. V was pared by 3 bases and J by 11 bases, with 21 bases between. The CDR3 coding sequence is TGCGCCAGCAGCTCGGGGGCTAGCCAGGGTATCAAGCAGTTCTTC. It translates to CASSSGASQGIKQFF.